This T cell receptor beta chain was identified in a study of cytomegalovirus exposure and HLA in healthy donors. Of note for this clone: Its antigen remains unknown.

Sequencing was performed with immunoSEQ multiplex PCR; in TCRdb, only in-frame clones are kept and a portion is missing. Of some 87,000 clones in the sample, around 96% are singletons; the top ten hold about 1.3%. Overall study results and limits: Reports credit the classifier with highly specific, highly sensitive diagnosis of cytomegalovirus status. The authors enumerated over 150 TCR beta chains as linked to cytomegalovirus.

There are 13 residues in the CDR3. The ends were cut back, 4 bases at V and 5 bases at J, with 10 bases in the middle. Germline-derived CDR1 and CDR2 are SGHRS and YFSETQ. The genes are TRBV5-1 and TRBJ2-1, with no clear D. The source material was PBMCs. This receptor was taken from a woman aged 18-30 years in good health and CMV-seronegative. CDR3 region: CASSPVRNNEQFF. CDR3 sequence (DNA): TGCGCCAGCAGCCCGGTGCGGAACAATGAGCAGTTCTTC.